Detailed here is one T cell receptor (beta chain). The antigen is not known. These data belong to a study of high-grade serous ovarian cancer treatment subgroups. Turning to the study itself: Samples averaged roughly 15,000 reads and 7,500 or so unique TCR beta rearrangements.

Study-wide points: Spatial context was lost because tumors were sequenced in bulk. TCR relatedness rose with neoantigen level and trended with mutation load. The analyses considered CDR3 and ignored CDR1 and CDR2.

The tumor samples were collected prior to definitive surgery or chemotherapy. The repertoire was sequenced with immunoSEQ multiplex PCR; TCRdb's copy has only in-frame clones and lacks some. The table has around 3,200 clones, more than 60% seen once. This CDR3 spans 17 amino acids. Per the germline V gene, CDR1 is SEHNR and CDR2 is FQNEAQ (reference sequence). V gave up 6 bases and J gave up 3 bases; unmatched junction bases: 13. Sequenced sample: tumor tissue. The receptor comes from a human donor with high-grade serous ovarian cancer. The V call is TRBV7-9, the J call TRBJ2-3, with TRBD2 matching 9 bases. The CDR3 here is CASRGWGETSGTDTQYF. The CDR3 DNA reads TGTGCCAGCAGGGGTTGGGGGGAGACTAGCGGAACAGATACGCAGTATTTT.